The 18 T cell receptor beta chains below all came from one sample that was sequenced in a study of OX40 agonist ivuxolimab in advanced cancers. Clones were read by immunoSEQ multiplex PCR, and TCRdb kept only the in-frame ones, dropping some. The sample carries 60,000 to 90,000 clones, 83% recorded once. This specimen consisted of CD4+ or CD8+ T cells sorted from blood, obtained in a trial of the OX40 agonist ivuxolimab. The receptor source for this set is an adult with an advanced solid tumor such as melanoma, head and neck, liver or kidney cancer.

The gene calls are TRBV19 and TRBJ2-1; no clear D gene. This CDR3 has 11 residues. Trimming cost V 5 bases and J 7 bases, with 6 bases left between them. Germline CDR1 is LNHDA and CDR2 is SQIVND (reference sequence). The CDR3 nucleotides read TGTGCCAGTAGTGGCAGAAATGAGCAGTTCTTC. Its translation is CASSGRNEQFF.

This CDR3 reads CASSLGYTRPNTEAFF. The CDR3 DNA is TGTGCCAGCAGCTTAGGATACACTAGGCCCAACACTGAAGCTTTCTTT. The rearrangement links TRBV11-3 to TRBJ1-1; D is ambiguous. V lost 1 base and J 2 bases, leaving 14 bases between the germline ends. This CDR3 has 16 residues. Germline lookup yields CDR1 SGHNT and CDR2 YENEEA.

The gene calls are TRBV5-4 and TRBJ2-3; 12 bases agree with TRBD2. CDR1 is SGHNT, CDR2 YYREEE, per germline (reference sequence). CDR3 length: 17 amino acids. Trimming took 2 bases from V and 4 from J; bases not matched to a gene: 8. CDR3: CASSLRASGRASDTQYF. As DNA, the CDR3 is TGTGCCAGCAGCTTAAGGGCTAGCGGGAGGGCCTCAGATACGCAGTATTTT.

This clone was observed a few times. This sample also contains other DNA sequences that code for the same CDR3. The CDR3 region is CASSYSAGETQYF. In DNA, the CDR3 is TGTGCCAGCAGTTACTCAGCGGGCGAGACCCAGTACTTC. This chain uses TRBV6-5 with TRBJ2-5; tentatively, D is TRBD2 (6 bases). The CDR3 is 13 amino acids. Per the germline V gene, CDR1 is MNHEY and CDR2 is SVGAGI. With 0 bases removed from V and 5 bases from J, the gap between germline ends came to 7 bases.

This clone was observed once. This chain connects TRBV7-4 to TRBJ1-5; no reliable D call. Germline values: CDR1 SGHVT, CDR2 SQSDAQ. The CDR3 covers 16 residues. The V end was cut by 2 bases, the J end by 8 bases, with 19 bases between. This CDR3 reads CASSLRSGPPEEPQHF. CDR3 bases: TGTGCCAGCAGCTTAAGGTCAGGACCCCCTGAGGAGCCCCAGCATTTT.

This chain joins TRBV9 and TRBJ2-5; unclear D gene. The J call may be mistaken, given a closer DNA end match to TRBJ2-7. The V gene's germline CDR1 is SGDLS and CDR2 YYNGEE. The CDR3 is 13 residues long. The DNA for the CDR3 is TGTGCCAGCAGCCCCCGACCCAATTACGAGCAGTACTTC. Protein: CASSPRPNYEQYF.

V is TRBV7-2 and J is TRBJ2-5; D call uncertain. The DNA matches TRBJ2-7 better at its end, which makes the J call doubtful. Germline V lookup: CDR1 SGHTA, CDR2 FQGNSA. This CDR3 is 13 amino acids long. The CDR3 loop is CASSLSTSYEQYF. DNA for the CDR3: TGTGCCAGCAGCTTGAGCACATCCTACGAGCAGTACTTC.

This sequence joins TRBV9 and TRBJ2-3; TRBD2 might be the D (6 bases). The V and J ends lost 0 bases and 0 bases respectively, with 8 bases between them. Germline V gives CDR1 SGDLS, CDR2 YYNGEE. The length of the CDR3 is 15 residues. The CDR3 spells CASSVAGGSTDTQYF. For the CDR3, the DNA is TGTGCCAGCAGCGTAGCCGGGGGTAGCACAGATACGCAGTATTTT.

In regard to this clone: Additional DNA sequences in this sample encode the identical CDR3. The chain uses TRBV6-5 and TRBJ2-3, with TRBD1 matching 7 bases. Germline V CDR1 and CDR2: MNHEY, SVGAGI. J was trimmed by 4 bases and V by 6 bases; bases with no gene match: 1. This CDR3 spans 12 amino acids. The DNA for the CDR3 is TGTGCCAGCAGAACAGGGGCAGATACGCAGTATTTT. Its protein product is CASRTGADTQYF.

V usage is TRBV28 and J usage is TRBJ2-3; 7 nucleotides match TRBD2. V shed 2 bases and J 4 bases; nucleotides not matched to a gene: 3. Per the germline V gene, CDR1 is MDHEN and CDR2 is SYDVKM. The CDR3 is made up of 14 amino acids. The CDR3, as DNA: TGTGCCAGCAGTTTACGGGGAGGGGCAGATACGCAGTATTTT. It codes for CASSLRGGADTQYF.

This chain connects TRBV19 to TRBJ2-7; 10 nucleotides match TRBD2. After removal of 1 base from V and 7 bases from J, the junction contained 4 bases not matched to a gene. There are 14 residues in the CDR3. Germline V gene sequence: CDR1 LNHDA, CDR2 SQIVND (reference sequence). The DNA for the CDR3 is TGTGCCAGTAGTATAGTCGGTAGCGGGAGGGAGCAGTACTTC. Its protein product is CASSIVGSGREQYF.

This clone came up once. This sequence joins TRBV11-3 and TRBJ2-1; TRBD2 is a possible D gene (5 bases). Between the trimmed V and J ends, which lost 4 bases and 11 bases, there was a span of 12 bases. CDR1 is SGHNT, CDR2 YENEEA, per germline. The CDR3 contains 12 residues. The CDR3 loop is CASSSKPGKQFF. In DNA form, the CDR3 reads TGTGCCAGCAGCTCAAAACCGGGGAAGCAGTTCTTC.

The chain recombines TRBV5-6 with TRBJ2-7, with D perhaps given as TRBD1 or TRBD2 (5 bases each). With 3 bases removed from V and 4 bases from J, the gap between germline ends came to 8 bases. CDR1 SGHDT and CDR2 YYEEEE come from the germline V gene. The CDR3 sequence is 12 residues long. As DNA, the CDR3 is TGTGCCAGCAGCTGGGGACGGTACGAGCAGTACTTC. It is translated as CASSWGRYEQYF. The full variable domain, rest sourced from reference TRBV5-6 and TRBJ2-7, is DAGVTQSPTHLIKTRGQQVTLRCSPKSGHDTVSWYQQALGQGPQFIFQYYEEEERQRGNFPDRFSGHQFPNYSSELNVNALLLGDSALYLCASSWGRYEQYFGPGTRLTVT.

This sequence joins TRBV19 and TRBJ2-5, with D perhaps matching TRBD2 (5 bases). Germline CDR1 is LNHDA and CDR2 is SQIVND (reference sequence). V lost 2 bases and J lost 4, with 14 bases in between. The CDR3 is 15 amino acids. The CDR3 reads CASSISSRVRETQYF. The DNA of the CDR3 is TGTGCCAGTAGTATAAGTTCGAGGGTTCGAGAGACCCAGTACTTC. Using reference TRBV19 and TRBJ2-5 for the parts outside the CDR3, the full variable domain is DGGITQSPKYLFRKEGQNVTLSCEQNLNHDAMYWYRQDPGQGLRLIYYSQIVNDFQKGDIAEGYSVSREKKESFPLTVTSAQKNPTAFYLCASSISSRVRETQYFGPGTRLLVL.

V gene TRBV6-5 combines with J gene TRBJ1-1; 8 nucleotides align to TRBD1. V lost 5 bases and J lost 3; bases outside the gene matches: 8. Germline V gene data show CDR1 as MNHEY and CDR2 as SVGAGI. This CDR3 contains 15 residues. The CDR3 loop reads CASSAPGQAHTEAFF. The CDR3 region has the DNA TGTGCCAGCAGTGCCCCGGGACAGGCGCACACTGAAGCTTTCTTT.

J is TRBJ1-3 and V is TRBV11-3, with TRBD1 identical over 7 bases. CDR3 length: 15 amino acids. The germline V gene encodes CDR1 SGHNT and CDR2 YENEEA. The J segment lost 4 bases and the V segment lost 5 bases, leaving 8 bases of the junction unmatched. Here the CDR3 DNA reads TGTGCCAGCAGCCGAAGCACAGGGGTGGGAAACACCATATATTTT. This translates into CASSRSTGVGNTIYF.

The gene calls are TRBV7-3 and TRBJ2-1, with D perhaps matching TRBD1 or TRBD2 (5 bases each). The CDR3 consists of 15 residues. The V end lost 7 bases, the J end lost 8 bases, and 21 bases lay between the germline ends. From germline, CDR1 is SGHTA and CDR2 FQGTGA. This CDR3 is CASNRPEGSNDEQFF. The DNA of the CDR3 is TGTGCCAGCAACAGGCCTGAGGGGTCTAACGATGAGCAGTTCTTC.

The V gene is TRBV7-2, the J gene TRBJ2-3; a possible D gene is TRBD2 (5 bases). This CDR3 has 16 amino acids. With 1 base removed from V and 6 bases from J, the gap between germline ends came to 17 bases. Germline V gene sequence: CDR1 SGHTA, CDR2 FQGNSA. In DNA form, the CDR3 reads TGTGCCAGCAGCTTAGTTGGCGTGCGGGTGGGGGATACGCAGTATTTT. Translating gives CASSLVGVRVGDTQYF.